The text below deals with one T cell receptor beta chain. Per the original methods: Amplification of reference gene primers provided the estimated nucleated cell counts. Some clones are missing from TCRdb's copy, which holds only in-frame ones; the method was immunoSEQ multiplex PCR. V, J and clone size are those of that table, while D and trimming were read from the DNA. This sample has 200,000 or so clones, with about 86% found just once. The sample originates from a study of blood T cell repertoires in COVID-19. Study information: Italy, Spain and the United States were the sources of the convalescent and acute COVID-19 samples. The cDNA or gDNA used as material had been derived from T cells, B-cell-depleted T cells, or PBMCs.

The CDR3 runs 12 residues. Trimming shortened V by 7 bases and J by 4 bases, and 8 bases separated the two germline ends. From germline, CDR1 is ENHRY and CDR2 SYGVKD. This chain joins TRBV10-3 and TRBJ1-3; possibly TRBD1 for D (5 bases). What was sequenced was peripheral blood. This clonotype originated in a man between 25 and 39 years old with active or convalescent COVID-19. The CDR3 DNA is TGTGCCATCAAGGGGCAGGGAAACACCATATATTTT. It encodes CAIKGQGNTIYF.